This T cell receptor beta chain is drawn from a study of blood T cell repertoires in COVID-19. At the level of the study: T cells, B-cell-depleted T cells, or PBMCs provided the cDNA or gDNA that served as material.

Original processing methods: How many nucleated cells were present was estimated from reference gene primer amplification. Using immunoSEQ multiplex PCR, the repertoire was profiled, and TCRdb retains in-frame clones only, with some absent. V and J calls and clone size are those listed in that table; D and trimming were worked out from the DNA. The data contain about 160,000 clones, over 80% of them seen just once; the ten biggest clones take up approximately 4.6%. The length of the CDR3 is 14 residues. V trimming: 6 bases; J trimming: 2 bases; junction bases outside the gene matches: 5. Per germline, CDR1 SNHLY and CDR2 FYNNEI.

This TCR was recovered from a woman aged 45-59 years with acute or convalescent COVID-19. The genes are TRBV2 and TRBJ2-3; the match to TRBD1 covers 7 bases. Sequencing used peripheral blood. The CDR3 loop reads CASRRTGSTDTQYF. Here the CDR3 DNA reads TGTGCCAGCAGAAGGACAGGATCCACAGATACGCAGTATTTT.